The clone carrying this T cell receptor (beta chain) came up once. Its antigen is still unknown. The PCR ran on 60 Vbeta and 13 Jbeta primers. The method was immunoSEQ multiplex PCR; TCRdb's version includes in-frame clones alone and lacks a portion of them. The sample has 95,000 to 100,000 clones; over 60% are singletons. These data belong to a study of cytomegalovirus exposure and HLA in healthy donors. Findings and limits, study-wide: Indistinguishable V segments such as TRBV6-2 and TRBV6-3 were excluded.

Germline assignment: CDR1 SGHTA and CDR2 FQGNSA. CDR3 size: 12 residues. Trimming cost V 1 base and J 6 bases, with 4 bases left between them. This chain links TRBV7-2 with TRBJ2-1, with unresolved D. Material: PBMCs. This receptor was identified in a female donor in good health and CMV-seronegative. CDR3 in amino acids: CASSLVANEQFF. The CDR3 DNA follows: TGTGCCAGCAGCTTAGTAGCCAATGAGCAGTTCTTC.